This T cell receptor beta chain is drawn from a study of Graves' ophthalmopathy and Graves' hyperthyroidism. General observations from the study: Also, most clonotypes expanded in the thyroid above 0.001 frequency appeared in blood.

On this clonotype: What it binds is not known.

The CDR3 has 15 amino acids. Germline CDR1 and CDR2: SGHAT and FQNNGV. V was trimmed by 1 base and J by 1 base, leaving 9 bases between them. As the starting material, approximately 10 ml of fresh peripheral blood yielded the PBMCs. RNA transcripts served as template for amplifying TCR beta CDR3 sequences. RT-PCR was first run with HTBI primers, then multiplex PCR in a second round. TCRdb itself ran the multiplex PCR reads through MiXCR, one entry per CDR3 protein. Here the sample spans roughly 14,000 distinct CDR3 sequences, 50% being singletons. V gene TRBV11-2 combines with J gene TRBJ2-3; D may be TRBD1 (5 bases). This receptor was obtained from a young woman with Graves' ophthalmopathy. Specimen: peripheral blood. CDR3: CASSLGQWGTDTQYF. In DNA form, the CDR3 reads TGTGCCAGCAGCTTAGGACAGTGGGGCACAGATACGCAGTATTTT.